This TCR beta chain was sequenced in a study of blood T cell repertoires in COVID-19. Study context: The study drew acute and convalescent COVID-19 samples from the United States, Italy and Spain. Nucleic acid was either cDNA or gDNA, and it came from T cells, B-cell-depleted T cells, or PBMCs.

As processed by the authors: Researchers report that nucleated cell counts were estimated from reference gene primer amplification. This table comes from immunoSEQ multiplex PCR, and its TCRdb copy is limited to in-frame clones, with some not included. The D gene and trimming were derived from the DNA, and the V and J assignments and clone size from that table. The profile shows about 150,000 clones, 80% to 90% of them singletons. The CDR3 length is 13 residues. The ends were cut back, 10 bases at V and 1 base at J, with 11 bases in the middle. Germline V lookup: CDR1 MDHEN, CDR2 SYDVKM. This clonotype was sampled from an older woman with active COVID-19. The sequencing sample was made of peripheral blood. V gene TRBV28 combines with J gene TRBJ1-5, with TRBD1 as a possible D gene (5 bases). In nucleotides, the CDR3 is TGTGCCACTATGGGGGGGAGCAATCAGCCCCAGCATTTT. Translated, it gives CATMGGSNQPQHF.